This TCR beta chain was profiled in a study of blood T cell repertoires in COVID-19. Overall study context: Sites in the United States, Italy and Spain provided acute and convalescent COVID-19 samples. PBMCs, B-cell-depleted T cells, or T cells were the source of the cDNA or gDNA that made up the material.

Germline V gene sequence: CDR1 SGHKS, CDR2 YYEKEE (reference sequence). The germline V and J ends were trimmed by 5 bases and 4 bases, with 10 bases remaining between them. The CDR3 loop spans 12 amino acids. Original methodology: Reference gene primer amplification gave nucleated cell count estimates. Here immunoSEQ multiplex PCR was the method, and the copy in TCRdb shows in-frame clones only, minus some. V and J calls and clone size follow that table, whereas D and trimming were derived from the DNA. The sample lists about 110,000 clones, approximately 90% occurring once. This chain joins TRBV5-5 and TRBJ2-7; D is possibly TRBD2 (5 bases). Sequenced: peripheral blood. The TCR was taken from a woman aged 70 to 79 who had recovered from COVID-19. CDR3 DNA: TGTGCCAGCAGTTTACGGACTTACGAGCAGTACTTC. It is translated as CASSLRTYEQYF.